The 24 T cell receptor beta chains below all came from one sample that was sequenced in a study of cytomegalovirus exposure and HLA in healthy donors. Primers included in the PCR were 60 Vbeta and 13 Jbeta primers. Some clones are missing from TCRdb's copy, which holds only in-frame ones; the method was immunoSEQ multiplex PCR. The sample lists 150,000 to 200,000 clones, around 80% occurring once. The sequenced material came from PBMCs. These TCRs come from a female donor in good health and CMV-seronegative.

This clone was counted only a few times. CDR3 sequence reads: CASSDVRVPNYGYTF. The CDR3 DNA is TGTGCCAGCAGTGATGTGAGAGTGCCTAACTATGGCTACACCTTC. The chain is built from TRBV25-1 and TRBJ1-2; no clear D gene. Deletions cut 3 bases from V and 0 bases from J, with 11 bases between. Germline lookup yields CDR1 MGHDK and CDR2 SYGVNS. There are 15 residues in the CDR3.

This clone was picked up a small number of times. J is TRBJ1-1 and V is TRBV30; D remains unclear. The CDR3 runs 13 residues. The ends were cut back, 3 bases at V and 10 bases at J, with 18 bases in the middle. Germline CDR1 reads GTSNPN; CDR2 reads SVGIG (reference sequence). CDR3 nucleotides: TGTGCCTGGAGCATACGACGAGACGGGAGAGCTTTCTTT. Translating it yields CAWSIRRDGRAFF.

This clone was observed a handful of times. The genes are TRBV4-3 and TRBJ2-2; 8 nucleotides line up with TRBD1. Trimming at V came to 1 base and at J to 5 bases, leaving 3 bases not matched to a gene. Looked up from germline, CDR1 is LGHNA and CDR2 is YSLEER. CDR3 size: 15 residues. In DNA form, the CDR3 reads TGCGCCAGCAGCCAAGCGACAGGGGTTACCGGGGAGCTGTTTTTT. This encodes CASSQATGVTGELFF.

The rearrangement links TRBV7-9 to TRBJ1-4; unclear D gene. CDR1 SEHNR and CDR2 FQNEAQ come from the germline V gene (reference sequence). The CDR3 is 14 amino acids. V lost 1 base, J lost 8 bases, and 11 bases lay in between. CDR3 in DNA: TGTGCCAGCAGCTTAGGGTCAGCGTACGAAAAACTGTTTTTT. As protein: CASSLGSAYEKLFF.

This clone turned up a few times. The chain uses TRBV6-5 and TRBJ2-1; unclear D gene. There are 13 residues in the CDR3. From germline, CDR1 is MNHEY and CDR2 SVGAGI. Trimming stripped 6 bases from V and 4 bases from J, with 10 bases between. Here the CDR3 DNA reads TGTGCCAGCAGAGCCCTCCTTTACAATGAGCAGTTCTTC. This gives the protein CASRALLYNEQFF.

The rearrangement joins TRBV18 to TRBJ2-5; TRBD1 aligns across 9 bases. With 0 bases clipped from V and 1 base from J, the junction kept 6 bases outside the gene matches. This CDR3 has 17 residues. The germline gives CDR1 KGHSH, CDR2 LQKENI. The CDR3 DNA is TGTGCCAGCTCACCACCCCGCGGGACAGGGATCCAAGAGACCCAGTACTTC. Translation: CASSPPRGTGIQETQYF.

This clone was counted a single time. The sample has other DNA sequences that encode this CDR3 too. The V gene is TRBV6-1, the J gene TRBJ2-3, with 7 positions matching TRBD1. With V trimmed by 3 bases and J by 1 base, 7 bases remained unmatched. The CDR3 has 16 residues. Germline loops: CDR1 MNHNS, CDR2 SASEGT. CDR3 in DNA: TGTGCCAGCAGTGAGAGGCAGGGGGTCCGCACAGATACGCAGTATTTT. As protein: CASSERQGVRTDTQYF.

The V gene is TRBV10-3, the J gene TRBJ2-7; 7 bases match TRBD1. The CDR3 consists of 14 residues. After removal of 6 bases from V and 0 bases from J, the junction contained 5 bases not matched to a gene. Germline V gives CDR1 ENHRY, CDR2 SYGVKD. In DNA, the CDR3 is TGTGCCATCAGGGAGACAGGGCTCTCCTACGAGCAGTACTTC. This translates into CAIRETGLSYEQYF.

Comment on this clone: The junction differs from germline at one of its ends, possibly a read error. This chain connects TRBV18 to TRBJ2-7; 7 nucleotides line up with TRBD1. CDR1 and CDR2 (germline): KGHSH, LQKENI. The CDR3 runs 14 residues. CDR3 DNA sequence: TGTGCCAGCTCACCACCGATCCGTCCACCGGGACAGAACTTC. Its translation: CASSPPIRPPGQNF. The full variable domain, completed using reference TRBV18 and TRBJ2-7, is NAGVMQNPRHLVRRRGQEARLRCSPMKGHSHVYWYRQLPEEGLKFMVYLQKENIIDESGMPKERFSAEFPKEGPSILRIQQVVRGDSAAYFCASSPPIRPPGQNFGPGTRLTVT.

This clone was detected once. The V gene is TRBV27, the J gene TRBJ2-7; possibly TRBD2 for D (6 bases). V lost 6 bases and J lost 6, with 27 bases in between. This CDR3 has 17 residues. CDR1 and CDR2 from the germline V gene are MNHEY and SMNVEV (reference sequence). The CDR3: CASRGGTHNLYHGEQYF. The CDR3 DNA sequence: TGTGCCAGCAGGGGCGGGACTCACAATTTATATCATGGCGAGCAGTACTTC.

The genes are TRBV19 and TRBJ1-1; 9 bases map to TRBD1. The CDR3 length is 13 residues. With 6 bases clipped from V and 3 bases from J, the junction kept 2 bases outside the gene matches. Germline values: CDR1 LNHDA, CDR2 SQIVND (reference sequence). CDR3 sequence reads: CASRGQGYTEAFF. The CDR3 coding sequence is TGTGCCAGTAGGGGACAGGGCTACACTGAAGCTTTCTTT.

CDR3 residues: CASSWTSGLGEQFF. The DNA of the CDR3 is TGTGCCAGCAGTTGGACTAGCGGCCTCGGTGAGCAGTTCTTC. The chain joins TRBV5-8 to TRBJ2-1, with 10 positions matching TRBD2. Germline CDR1 SGHTS, CDR2 YDEGEE. Trimming took 5 bases from V and 9 from J; bases not matched to a gene: 8. The CDR3 spans 14 residues.

The chain uses TRBV13 and TRBJ2-1; perhaps TRBD2 as D (5 bases). V was trimmed by 5 bases and J by 3 bases, leaving 8 bases between them. The germline CDR1 and CDR2 sequences are PRHDT and FYEKMQ (reference sequence). The CDR3 extends over 13 amino acids. CDR3 sequence reads: CASSPRDYNEQFF. The CDR3 bases are TGTGCCAGCAGCCCCCGGGACTACAATGAGCAGTTCTTC.

The table lists this clone with a few counts. J is TRBJ1-2 and V is TRBV5-8; D may be TRBD1 (6 bases). Trimming cost V 3 bases and J 2 bases, with 17 bases left between them. The CDR3 is 16 amino acids. Looked up from germline, CDR1 is SGHTS and CDR2 is YDEGEE. CDR3: CASSWWGGAANYGYTF. The CDR3 DNA reads as TGTGCCAGCAGCTGGTGGGGGGGGGCCGCAAACTATGGCTACACCTTC.

The sample holds a few counts of this clone. The chain recombines TRBV27 with TRBJ2-7, with 8 bases that match TRBD2. CDR3 length equals 15 residues. Germline assignment: CDR1 MNHEY and CDR2 SMNVEV (reference sequence). J gave up 4 bases and V 5 bases, and 10 bases lay outside the gene matches. CDR3 sequence (DNA): TGTGCCAGCAGTCAAGCCGGGACTAGGACTTACGAGCAGTACTTC. It is translated as CASSQAGTRTYEQYF.

The J gene is TRBJ2-1, the V gene TRBV2, with TRBD2 matching over 7 bases. From germline, CDR1 is SNHLY and CDR2 FYNNEI. The length of the CDR3 is 15 residues. Trimming cost V 7 bases and J 7 bases; bases outside gene matches: 13. The CDR3: CASTLGGTLRNEQFF. In DNA form, the CDR3 reads TGTGCCAGCACCTTGGGGGGGACCTTAAGGAATGAGCAGTTCTTC.

The chain is built from TRBV11-1 and TRBJ2-1; TRBD2 agrees at 15 bases. The CDR3 extends over 17 amino acids. CDR1 is SGHAT, CDR2 FQDESV, per germline (reference sequence). V shed 5 bases, J shed 6 bases, and the junction held 8 bases outside the gene matches. The CDR3 loop is CASSKGLAGGYGNEQFF. In nucleotides, the CDR3 is TGTGCCAGCAGCAAGGGACTAGCGGGAGGCTATGGCAATGAGCAGTTCTTC.

V usage is TRBV30 and J usage is TRBJ2-1, with D uncertain. Germline V gene sequence: CDR1 GTSNPN, CDR2 SVGIG (reference sequence). V gave up 4 bases and J gave up 0 bases, with 10 bases separating them. CDR3 size: 14 residues. DNA of the CDR3: TGTGCCTGGACCGTCCCGAGCTCCTACAATGAGCAGTTCTTC. Amino acid sequence: CAWTVPSSYNEQFF.

The chain is built from TRBV6-1 and TRBJ2-2; possibly TRBD1 for D (6 bases). Trimming shortened V by 5 bases and J by 6 bases, and 10 bases separated the two germline ends. CDR3 length equals 13 residues. Germline loops: CDR1 MNHNS, CDR2 SASEGT. The CDR3 nucleotides read TGTGCCAGCAGTCGGGACATCCCCGGGGAGCTGTTTTTT. Its translation is CASSRDIPGELFF.

This chain connects TRBV14 to TRBJ2-5; the D gene is possibly TRBD2 (5 bases). The CDR3 consists of 16 residues. V lost 2 bases to trimming and J lost 1 base, with 14 bases between them. Germline V gene sequence: CDR1 SGHDN, CDR2 FVKESK. DNA for the CDR3: TGTGCCAGCAGCCAATCCGTCGGGATCCTCCAAGAGACCCAGTACTTC. Its translation is CASSQSVGILQETQYF.

V and J are TRBV29-1 and TRBJ2-3; a possible D gene is TRBD2 (5 bases). CDR1 and CDR2 from the germline V gene are SQVTM and ANQGSEA. This CDR3 contains 13 residues. Trimming cost V 2 bases and J 2 bases, with 8 bases left between them. CDR3 amino acids: CSVESLATDTQYF. CDR3 DNA: TGCAGCGTTGAATCGCTAGCCACAGATACGCAGTATTTT.

To note about this clone: A junction end diverges from the germline sequence, so it may reflect a read error. The CDR3 here is CSSSPPLRAANEQFF. Here the CDR3 DNA reads TGTTCCAGCAGCCCTCCCCTCAGAGCGGCCAATGAGCAGTTCTTC. The gene calls are TRBV7-9 and TRBJ2-1; the D gene is possibly TRBD2 (5 bases). Germline V gene data show CDR1 as SEHNR and CDR2 as FQNEAQ (reference sequence). This CDR3 comprises 15 residues. Complete variable domain (other parts from reference TRBV7-9 and TRBJ2-1): DTGVSQNPRHKITKRGQNVTFRCDPISEHNRLYWYRQTLGQGPEFLTYFQNEAQLEKSRLLSDRFSAERPKGSFSTLEIQRTEQGDSAMYLCSSSPPLRAANEQFFGPGTRLTVL.

The genes are TRBV7-2 and TRBJ2-2, with D maybe TRBD1 (5 bases). Trimming shortened V by 5 bases and J by 0 bases, and 10 bases separated the two germline ends. Germline V gene lookup returns CDR1 SGHTA and CDR2 FQGNSA. The length of the CDR3 is 15 residues. The CDR3 sequence: CASSHRPPNTGELFF. The CDR3 nucleotides read TGTGCCAGCAGCCACAGGCCCCCGAACACCGGGGAGCTGTTTTTT.

The V call is TRBV18, the J call TRBJ2-7, with TRBD2 identical over 9 bases. This CDR3 has 15 residues. With 2 bases clipped from V and 0 bases from J, the junction kept 2 bases outside the gene matches. The germline CDR1 and CDR2 sequences are KGHSH and LQKENI. For the CDR3, the DNA is TGTGCCAGCTCACCATCTAGCGGGATCTCCTACGAGCAGTACTTC. Protein sequence: CASSPSSGISYEQYF.